This T cell receptor (beta chain) was sequenced in a study of cytomegalovirus exposure and HLA in healthy donors. This CDR3 has 13 residues. Per the germline V gene, CDR1 is SGHTA and CDR2 is FQGNSA. Trimming took 0 bases from V and 15 from J, leaving 15 bases between them. The PCR was carried out with 60 Vbeta primers and 13 Jbeta primers. Methods used by the authors: In a later analysis, some 10 million of approximately 80 million unique beta chains occurred in at least two donors. Here immunoSEQ multiplex PCR was the method, and the copy in TCRdb shows in-frame clones only, minus some. V, J and clone size are those of that table, while D and trimming were read from the DNA. The sample lists 85,000 to 130,000 clones; around four fifths were seen once.

V and J are TRBV7-2 and TRBJ2-1; weak D call: TRBD2 (7 bases). The sample was PBMCs. This TCR came from a man between 45 and 60 years old in good health and CMV-seronegative. The CDR3 nucleotides are TGTGCCAGCAGCTTAGCGCGGAGGGGGGGCCTGTTCTTC. Translating gives CASSLARRGGLFF.